A selection of T cell receptor beta chains follows, all from one sample in a study of a mutant IDH1 vaccine in newly diagnosed glioma. The assay was immunoSEQ multiplex PCR, and TCRdb's table has in-frame clones only and misses some. Here the sample spans tens of thousands of clones, around 80% being singletons. Their antigens are not known. Material: PBMCs, obtained from a glioma patient whose treatment included an IDH1 peptide vaccine. The receptors here all came from a man in his forties with glioma. Some clones in this sample may be carry-over from other donors' samples. CDR3s include the opening cysteine and the closing phenylalanine or tryptophan. Fields, in order: clone size, D gene, J gene, V gene, CDR3 DNA, CDR3 protein. A D gene is named only where the DNA matches it firmly. Clone size is not always given. Where it is, it says once, few, many or a class for expanded clones.

abundance: once
d_gene: TRBD1
j_gene: TRBJ2-1
v_gene: TRBV2
CDR3nt: TGTGCCAGCAGTCACCCGGGACAGGGGGGCGGGGGGAGCTCCTACAATGAGCAGTTCTTC
CDR3aa: CASSHPGQGGGGSSYNEQFF

abundance: .
d_gene: TRBD2
j_gene: TRBJ2-5
v_gene: TRBV4-1
CDR3nt: TGCGCCAGCAGCCTCCGGACTAGCGGGGGGGCTGTGGAGACCCAGTACTTC
CDR3aa: CASSLRTSGGAVETQYF

abundance: .
d_gene: .
j_gene: TRBJ1-1
v_gene: TRBV7-9
CDR3nt: TGTGCCAGCAGCCCCCAGTTCCCTGAAGCTTTCTTT
CDR3aa: CASSPQFPEAFF

abundance: .
d_gene: TRBD1
j_gene: TRBJ2-7
v_gene: TRBV7-9
CDR3nt: TGTGCCAGCAGCTCGGACAGGGGGGGATACGAGCAGTACTTC
CDR3aa: CASSSDRGGYEQYF

abundance: .
d_gene: .
j_gene: TRBJ1-5
v_gene: TRBV18
CDR3nt: TGTGCCAGCTCTCCCGCGGGAGGGACTAACAATCAGCCCCAGCATTTT
CDR3aa: CASSPAGGTNNQPQHF

abundance: few
d_gene: .
j_gene: TRBJ1-1
v_gene: TRBV29-1
CDR3nt: TGCAGCGTTGAAGCCCAATTTGGGACTGAAGCTTTCTTT
CDR3aa: CSVEAQFGTEAFF

abundance: .
d_gene: .
j_gene: TRBJ1-1
v_gene: TRBV11-2
CDR3nt: TGTGCCAGCAGCCGGGCCCAGAAGAGCACTGAAGCTTTCTTT
CDR3aa: CASSRAQKSTEAFF

abundance: .
d_gene: .
j_gene: TRBJ1-1
v_gene: TRBV5-1
CDR3nt: TGCGCCAGCAGCACGGCCCCTAACACTGAAGCTTTCTTT
CDR3aa: CASSTAPNTEAFF

abundance: .
d_gene: .
j_gene: TRBJ2-3
v_gene: TRBV4-1
CDR3nt: TGCGCCAGCAGCCCTCCTGGGGGCAGGGTAACCACAGATACGCAGTATTTT
CDR3aa: CASSPPGGRVTTDTQYF

abundance: .
d_gene: .
j_gene: TRBJ2-2
v_gene: TRBV27
CDR3nt: TGTGCCAGCAGTTACAGGCGGCGCGCCGGGGAGCTGTTTTTT
CDR3aa: CASSYRRRAGELFF

abundance: .
d_gene: TRBD2
j_gene: TRBJ2-5
v_gene: TRBV19
CDR3nt: TGTGCCAGTAAAACTAGCGGGGGGCGAGGGGAGACCCAGTACTTC
CDR3aa: CASKTSGGRGETQYF

abundance: .
d_gene: .
j_gene: TRBJ2-4
v_gene: TRBV5-4
CDR3nt: TGTGCCAGCAGCTTGTTGCCGTTAGCCAAAAACATTCAGTACTTC
CDR3aa: CASSLLPLAKNIQYF

abundance: .
d_gene: .
j_gene: TRBJ1-5
v_gene: TRBV19
CDR3nt: TGTGCCAGTAGTATCCCCTATCTCGGCGGATCCAATCAGCCCCAGCATTTT
CDR3aa: CASSIPYLGGSNQPQHF

abundance: .
d_gene: .
j_gene: TRBJ1-2
v_gene: TRBV4-2
CDR3nt: TGTGCCAGCAGCTTAGAGAGGATGGGGGATGGCTACACCTTC
CDR3aa: CASSLERMGDGYTF